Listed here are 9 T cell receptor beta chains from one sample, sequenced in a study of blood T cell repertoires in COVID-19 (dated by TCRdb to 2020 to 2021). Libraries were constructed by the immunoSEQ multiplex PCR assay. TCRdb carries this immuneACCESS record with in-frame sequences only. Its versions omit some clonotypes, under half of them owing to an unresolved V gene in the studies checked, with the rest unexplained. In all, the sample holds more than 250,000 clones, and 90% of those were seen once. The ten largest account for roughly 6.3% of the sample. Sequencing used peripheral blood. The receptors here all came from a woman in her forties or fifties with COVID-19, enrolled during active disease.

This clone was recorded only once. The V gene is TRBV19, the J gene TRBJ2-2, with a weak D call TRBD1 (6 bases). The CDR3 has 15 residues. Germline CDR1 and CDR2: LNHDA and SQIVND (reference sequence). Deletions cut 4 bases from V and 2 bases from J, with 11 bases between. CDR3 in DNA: TGTGCCAGTAGTAACAGGGCTCTTAACACCGGGGAGCTGTTTTTT. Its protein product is CASSNRALNTGELFF.

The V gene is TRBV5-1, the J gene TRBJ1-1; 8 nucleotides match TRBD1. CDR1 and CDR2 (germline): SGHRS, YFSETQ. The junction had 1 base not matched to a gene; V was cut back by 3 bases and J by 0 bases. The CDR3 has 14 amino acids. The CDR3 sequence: CASSSQGVNTEAFF. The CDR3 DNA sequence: TGCGCCAGCAGCTCACAGGGGGTGAACACTGAAGCTTTCTTT.

In DNA form, the CDR3 reads TGTGCCAGCAGCTTGGGGGGTGGAGAGACCCAGTACTTC. Translation: CASSLGGGETQYF. V gene TRBV11-3 combines with J gene TRBJ2-5, with a weak D call TRBD2 (6 bases). This CDR3 is built from 13 residues. Germline V gene lookup returns CDR1 SGHNT and CDR2 YENEEA. Trimming left V 3 bases short and J 4 bases short, with 9 bases between.

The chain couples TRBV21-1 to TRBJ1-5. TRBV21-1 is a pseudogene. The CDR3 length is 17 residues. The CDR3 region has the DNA TGTGCCAGCAGCAATGGACTGTTGAGCTCCCTTTCTAGGCCCCAGCATTTT. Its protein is CASSNGLLSSLSRPQHF.

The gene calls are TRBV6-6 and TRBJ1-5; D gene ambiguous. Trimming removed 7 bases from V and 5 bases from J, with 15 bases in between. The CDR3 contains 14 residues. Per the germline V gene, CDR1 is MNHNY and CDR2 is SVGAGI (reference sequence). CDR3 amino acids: CASTYLRDDQPQHF. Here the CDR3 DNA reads TGTGCCAGCACCTACCTGAGGGATGATCAGCCCCAGCATTTT.

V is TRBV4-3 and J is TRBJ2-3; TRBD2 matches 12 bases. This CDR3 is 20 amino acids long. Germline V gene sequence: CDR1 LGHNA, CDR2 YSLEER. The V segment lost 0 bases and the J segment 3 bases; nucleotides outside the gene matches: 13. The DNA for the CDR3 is TGCGCCAGCAGCCAAGATGAAGTGCGGACTAGCGGGATAGGTACAGATACGCAGTATTTT. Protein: CASSQDEVRTSGIGTDTQYF.

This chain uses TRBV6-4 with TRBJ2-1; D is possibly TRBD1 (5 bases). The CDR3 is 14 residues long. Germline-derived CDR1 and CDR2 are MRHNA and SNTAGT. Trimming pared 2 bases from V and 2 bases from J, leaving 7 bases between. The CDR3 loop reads CASSDGAPYNEQFF. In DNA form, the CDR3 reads TGTGCCAGCAGTGACGGGGCTCCCTACAATGAGCAGTTCTTC.

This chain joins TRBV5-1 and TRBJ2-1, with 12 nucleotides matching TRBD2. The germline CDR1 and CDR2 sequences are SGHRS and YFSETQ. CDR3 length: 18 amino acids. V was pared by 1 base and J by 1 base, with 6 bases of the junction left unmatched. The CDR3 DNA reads TGCGCCAGCAGCTTGTCTCTAGCGGGAGGGGCGTCCTACAATGAGCAGTTCTTC. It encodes CASSLSLAGGASYNEQFF.

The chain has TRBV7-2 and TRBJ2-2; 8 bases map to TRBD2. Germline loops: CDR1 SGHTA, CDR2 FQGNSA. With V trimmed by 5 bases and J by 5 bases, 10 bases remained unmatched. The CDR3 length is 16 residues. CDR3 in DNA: TGTGCCAGCAGCCTCACCCCGGGAGGGCGAACCGGGGAGCTGTTTTTT. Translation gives CASSLTPGGRTGELFF.